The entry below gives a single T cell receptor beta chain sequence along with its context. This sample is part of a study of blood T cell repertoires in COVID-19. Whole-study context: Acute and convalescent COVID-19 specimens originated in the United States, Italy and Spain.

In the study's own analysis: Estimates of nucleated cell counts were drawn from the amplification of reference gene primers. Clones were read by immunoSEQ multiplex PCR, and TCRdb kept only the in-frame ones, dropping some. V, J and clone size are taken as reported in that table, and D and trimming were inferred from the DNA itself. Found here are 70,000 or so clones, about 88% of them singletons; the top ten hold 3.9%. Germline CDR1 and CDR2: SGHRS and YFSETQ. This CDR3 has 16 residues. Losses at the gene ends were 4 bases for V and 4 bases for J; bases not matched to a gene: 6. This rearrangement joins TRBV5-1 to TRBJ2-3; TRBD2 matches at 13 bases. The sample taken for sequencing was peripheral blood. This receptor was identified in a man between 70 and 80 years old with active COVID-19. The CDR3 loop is CASSTGLAGDADTQYF. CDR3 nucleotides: TGCGCCAGCAGCACCGGACTAGCGGGAGATGCAGATACGCAGTATTTT.